Described below is a single T cell receptor beta chain sequence and its context. The trim removed 3 bases at V and 4 bases at J, leaving 5 bases unmatched. From germline, CDR1 is DFQATT and CDR2 SNEGSKA (reference sequence). The CDR3 runs to 14 residues. Study members were between about 18 and 95 years old and lived in around 24 US regions. Cohort 3 recovery required two negative PCRs, clearance, or symptom resolution. The data belong to a study of blood T cell repertoires in COVID-19. Study summary: Italy, Spain and the United States were the sources of the convalescent and acute COVID-19 samples.

Original processing notes: How many nucleated cells were present was estimated from reference gene primer amplification. Clones were sequenced by immunoSEQ multiplex PCR, and TCRdb holds only the in-frame ones, with some missing. From that table come the V and J calls and clone size; the DNA was used to work out D and trimming. The profile shows about 260,000 clones, around 87% of them singletons. This sequence joins TRBV20-1 and TRBJ2-3; 9 nucleotides agree with TRBD1. This receptor was obtained from a woman between 18 and 30 years old who had recovered from COVID-19. Material for sequencing was PBMCs or T cells enriched from blood (not recorded which). CDR3 DNA: TGCAGTGCTAGTAACAGGGGGCGGTCAGATACGCAGTATTTT. This encodes CSASNRGRSDTQYF.